Listed below are T cell receptor beta chains from one sample, sequenced in a study of tumor-infiltrating lymphocytes in primary liver carcinoma. TCRdb re-called the multiplex PCR reads through MiXCR, storing one row per CDR3 protein. The sample contains approximately 45,000 distinct CDR3 sequences, 73% of which appear only once. The sample consisted of liver tumor tissue from sampling region 2. These TCRs come from a man aged 40-50 years with primary liver carcinoma and hepatitis B virus infection. Each CDR3 is given with its conserved first and last residue. A D gene is named only where the DNA matches it firmly. For some rows the clone size is stated as once, few or many, or as a class when expanded; others skip it.

v_gene	d_gene	j_gene	abundance	CDR3nt	CDR3aa
TRBV4-2	NA	TRBJ2-3	few	TGTGCCTGCAGCCCTCAAGAGCCAGGGGAAGGGGGTAAGCAGTATTTT	CACSPQEPGEGGKQYF
TRBV11-2	TRBD1	TRBJ2-5	once	TGTGCCAGCAGCTTGATGACCGGGACAGTAAAAGAGGCCCAGTACTTC	CASSLMTGTVKEAQYF
TRBV28	NA	TRBJ2-3	once	TGTGCCAGCACCCCCGGGACTTCCCGCACGGATACGCAGTATTTT	CASTPGTSRTDTQYF
TRBV19	NA	TRBJ2-5	many	TGTGCCAGTAGTAGAGCCAGCCGGAGCCAAGAGACCCAGTACTTC	CASSRASRSQETQYF
TRBV14	NA	TRBJ2-1	NA	TGTGTCAGCAGTCGTCGGCAGGGGGGCCGGTTAAGTGAGCAGTTCTTC	CVSSRRQGGRLSEQFF
TRBV6-6	TRBD1	TRBJ1-2	NA	TGTGTCAGCAGTTCCGACAACGGGACAGTCTATGGCTACACCTTC	CVSSSDNGTVYGYTF
TRBV12-3/TRBV12-4	NA	TRBJ2-3	NA	TGTGCCAGCAGCCGCGACCTGTCCTTTACAGATACGCAGTATTTT	CASSRDLSFTDTQYF
TRBV4-1	NA	TRBJ2-2	once	TGCGCCATCAGCCCCCAAACAGGGATCCTAAACACCGGGGAGCTGTTTTTT	CAISPQTGILNTGELFF
TRBV29-1	TRBD1	TRBJ2-2	once	TGCAGCGGTCGACAGGGCTCCGGGGAGCTGTTTTTT	CSGRQGSGELFF
TRBV5-1	TRBD2	TRBJ2-1	once	TGTGCCAGCAGCAGCTGGACTAGCGACAACAAAGAGCAATTCTTC	CASSSWTSDNKEQFF
TRBV6-6	TRBD1	TRBJ2-5	NA	TGTGCCAGCAGCAGGTCACCGGGACAGGTGCAAGTTTGGCGAGAGACCCAGTACTTC	CASSRSPGQVQVWRETQYF
TRBV14	NA	TRBJ2-1	NA	TGTGCCAGTAGTGCCGTAGTGGGATGGATAAACAATGAGCAGTTCTTC	CASSAVVGWINNEQFF
TRBV12-3/TRBV12-4	NA	TRBJ2-7	NA	TGTGTCAGCAGTTTAACCTACGAGCAGTGCTTC	CVSSLTYEQCF
TRBV28	NA	TRBJ2-5	NA	TGTGCCGGCAGAAAACAGGGTCCAGAGACCCAGTGCTTC	CAGRKQGPETQCF
TRBV5-4	NA	TRBJ1-6	NA	TGTGCCAGCACCGGACAGCGGCCACCCCTCCACTTT	CASTGQRPPLHF
TRBV24-1	NA	TRBJ2-3	many	TGTGCCACCAGTTGGGCCACAGATACGCAGTATTTT	CATSWATDTQYF
TRBV29-1	NA	TRBJ2-1	NA	TGTAGCGACTCCAACGCCTACGAGCAGTTCTTC	CSDSNAYEQFF
TRBV11-2	TRBD1	TRBJ2-6	NA	TGTACCAGCAGCATGGGGGGAGACAGGGGCATTTCCCTCTCAGAGGCCAACGTCCTGACTTTC	CTSSMGGDRGISLSEANVLTF
TRBV28	NA	TRBJ1-4	NA	TGTGTTAGCTCCAGGGACCCAACTAATGAAAAACTGTTTTTT	CVSSRDPTNEKLFF
TRBV5-5	NA	TRBJ1-5	NA	TGTGCCATCAGCTTGGATTCAGCCGCTGGGCCCCAGCATTTT	CAISLDSAAGPQHF
TRBV4-1	NA	TRBJ2-1	NA	TGCGCCAGCAGCCCCGAACTGGCGGGGGCTTATAATGAGCCGTTCTTC	CASSPELAGAYNEPFF
TRBV6-5	NA	TRBJ2-1	NA	TGTGCCAGCAGCTCGATGAGCTCCTACAATGAGCAGTTCTTC	CASSSMSSYNEQFF
TRBV5-6	NA	TRBJ1-2	NA	TGTGCAAGCAGCCACAATTACCGGGACCCTAGCTATGGCTACACCTTC	CASSHNYRDPSYGYTF
TRBV6-1	TRBD2	TRBJ2-1	NA	TGTGCAAGCAGTAGAGCGGGGGATGAGCAGTTCTTC	CASSRAGDEQFF
TRBV10-2	NA	TRBJ2-1	NA	TGCGCCAGCAGTGACTGGATTAGAGGGATCAACAATGAGCAGTTCTTC	CASSDWIRGINNEQFF
TRBV4-3	NA	TRBJ2-3	NA	TGCGCCAGCGGCCAAGATCAGGGCACAGATACGCAGTATTTC	CASGQDQGTDTQYF
TRBV7-8	TRBD1	TRBJ1-2	NA	TGTGCCAGCAGCCCAGGGACAGGGGTGAACTATGGCTACGCCTTC	CASSPGTGVNYGYAF
TRBV29-1	TRBD2	TRBJ2-1	NA	TGCAATGTTGACGGGACTAGCGGGAGGGCATGGGGGCAGTTCTTC	CNVDGTSGRAWGQFF
TRBV29-1	TRBD1	TRBJ1-3	NA	TGCGGCGTTAGGGGGGGGACAGTGATGAACACCATATATTTT	CGVRGGTVMNTIYF
TRBV5-1	TRBD2	TRBJ2-7	NA	TGCACCAGCAGCCGGACTAGCGGGAGGGTAGGGTCCTACGAGCAGTACTTC	CTSSRTSGRVGSYEQYF
TRBV2	NA	TRBJ2-2	many	TGTGCCAGCAGCCCAGCGGTGGCGGGCACCGGGGAGCTGTTTTTT	CASSPAVAGTGELFF
TRBV5-5	NA	TRBJ1-3	few	TGTGCCAGTAGCGCCGGGACGGATCTCTTTTCTGGATACACCATATATTTT	CASSAGTDLFSGYTIYF
TRBV6-2/TRBV6-3	TRBD2	TRBJ2-2	NA	TGTGCCAACAGCGACGTAGGGATTCGACTAGCCAACACCGGGGAGCTGTTTTTC	CANSDVGIRLANTGELFF
TRBV4-2	NA	TRBJ2-2	many	TGTGCCAGCAGCCACGCGGGGTCCGGGGAGCTGTTTTTT	CASSHAGSGELFF
TRBV6-1	NA	TRBJ2-7	NA	TGTGCCAGCAGTGGATCGCTCTACGAGCAGTACTTC	CASSGSLYEQYF
TRBV5-1	TRBD2	TRBJ2-1	many	TGCGCCAGCAGCTCGACGGGACTAGCTGAGCAGTTCTTC	CASSSTGLAEQFF
TRBV11-2	NA	TRBJ2-7	NA	TGTGCCAGCATCCGTGGGAGTTTCACCTACGAGCAGTACTTC	CASIRGSFTYEQYF
TRBV5-1	NA	TRBJ1-1	many	TGCGCCAGCAGCGACAGGCCGGGGTGGAACACTGAAGCTTTCTTT	CASSDRPGWNTEAFF
TRBV5-4	NA	TRBJ1-6	NA	TGTACTAGCAGCCACGATAATTCACCCCTCCACTTT	CTSSHDNSPLHF
TRBV29-1	TRBD1	TRBJ2-3	NA	TGCAACGTTTCATGGACAGGGGCGTCAGATACGCAGTATTTT	CNVSWTGASDTQYF
TRBV11-2	NA	TRBJ2-7	NA	TGTGCCAGCAGCTTGTCGGGGCTCTACAATGAGCAGTACTTC	CASSLSGLYNEQYF
TRBV4-1	NA	TRBJ2-2	NA	TGCGCCAACAGCCGACATACCCTCTCCGGGGAGCTGTTTTTT	CANSRHTLSGELFF
TRBV6-2/TRBV6-3	NA	TRBJ1-1	NA	TGTGTCAGCGGGAAGCGTAACACTGAAGCTTTCTTT	CVSGKRNTEAFF
TRBV29-1	TRBD1	TRBJ2-5	NA	TGCAGCGTTGAGGCGGACAGGGGGCGAGTAGAGACTCAGTACTTC	CSVEADRGRVETQYF
TRBV28	NA	TRBJ2-7	NA	TGTACCAGCAGTGAACCAGGACAGAGTCGCAACGAGCAGTACTTC	CTSSEPGQSRNEQYF
TRBV5-1	TRBD1	TRBJ1-1	many	TGCGCCAGCGGGGCACAGGGGCTGAACACTGAAGCTTTCTTT	CASGAQGLNTEAFF
TRBV30	NA	TRBJ2-3	many	TGTGCCTGGGGAGCAGCTTTCAGCACAGATACGCAGTATTTT	CAWGAAFSTDTQYF
TRBV12-3/TRBV12-4	TRBD1	TRBJ1-4	NA	TGCGCTAGCAGCCCGGGACAGTTCTATGAAAAACTGTTTTTT	CASSPGQFYEKLFF
TRBV28	NA	TRBJ2-1	NA	TGTGCCAGCTGGATACGGGGGGACAATGAACAGTTCTTC	CASWIRGDNEQFF
TRBV11-1	TRBD2	TRBJ2-1	NA	TGTGCCAGCAGCTTATACCGCTGCGCGGGAGGGCCCTACAATGAGCAGTTCTTC	CASSLYRCAGGPYNEQFF
TRBV6-2/TRBV6-3	NA	TRBJ2-7	NA	TGTACCAGCAGTCTCTGGGTGGGTCCCTACGAGCAGTACTTC	CTSSLWVGPYEQYF
TRBV4-1	NA	TRBJ2-2	NA	TGCGCCAGCAGCGGGCGGGGAAATTCCGAGGAGCTGTTTTTT	CASSGRGNSEELFF
TRBV29-1	NA	TRBJ2-5	NA	TGCAGCGTTGAAGCCTTGGTACAAGAGACCCAGTGTTTC	CSVEALVQETQCF
TRBV14	NA	TRBJ1-3	once	TGTGCCAGTAGCCAAGTTCCGGGCGGGGCGCCAGGAAACATCATATATTTT	CASSQVPGGAPGNIIYF
TRBV19	NA	TRBJ2-5	NA	TGTGCCAGTCGTCAGGTTGGGGAGACCCAGTACTTC	CASRQVGETQYF